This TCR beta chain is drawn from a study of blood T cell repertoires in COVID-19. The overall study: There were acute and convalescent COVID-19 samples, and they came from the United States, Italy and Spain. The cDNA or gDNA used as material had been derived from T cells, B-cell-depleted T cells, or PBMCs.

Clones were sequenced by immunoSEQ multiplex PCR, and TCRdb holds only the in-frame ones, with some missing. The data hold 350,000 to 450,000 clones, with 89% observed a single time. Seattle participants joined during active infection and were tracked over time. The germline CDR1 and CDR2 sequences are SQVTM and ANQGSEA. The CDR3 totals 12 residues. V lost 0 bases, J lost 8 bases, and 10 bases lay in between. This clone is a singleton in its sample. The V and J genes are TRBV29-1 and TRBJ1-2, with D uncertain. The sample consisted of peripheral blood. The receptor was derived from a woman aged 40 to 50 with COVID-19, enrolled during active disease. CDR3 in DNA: TGCAGCGTTGAAGAAAGACCGGGAGGCTACACCTTC. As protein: CSVEERPGGYTF.